What follows are 27 T cell receptor beta chains derived from one specimen sequenced in a study of identical twins. Each CDR3 protein gets one entry after TCRdb re-called the 5' RACE reads with MiXCR. Of 650,000 to 800,000 distinct CDR3 sequences in the sample, 8.5% to 9% were seen once. This same sample was also taken into another study, of yellow fever vaccine responses in identical twins.

Sequenced: PBMCs. The source is a woman between 18 and 29 years old in good health.

This clonotype showed up just a few times. This CDR3 is CASPNLAGGELFF. Written as DNA, the CDR3 is TGTGCCAGCCCAAATCTAGCGGGAGGGGAGCTGTTTTTT. This chain joins TRBV19 and TRBJ2-2; 9 positions match TRBD2. The CDR3 sequence is 13 residues long. Germline V gives CDR1 LNHDA, CDR2 SQIVND (reference sequence). The junction had 7 bases not matched to a gene; V was cut back by 9 bases and J by 8 bases.

This clonotype has a handful of counts. The chain employs TRBV12-3 or TRBV12-4 and TRBJ1-2, with D possibly TRBD1 on 6 matching bases. The CDR3 extends over 13 amino acids. V lost 2 bases and J lost 4, with 8 bases in between. CDR3 nucleotide sequence: TGTGCCAGCAGTTTACAGGGGATCTATGGCTACACCTTC. Encoded protein: CASSLQGIYGYTF.

This clonotype was counted a few times. This chain uses TRBV6-5 with TRBJ1-3; 12 bases match TRBD1. This CDR3 spans 18 amino acids. From germline, CDR1 is MNHEY and CDR2 SVGAGI. Unmatched junction bases numbered 10, after V lost 3 bases and J lost 4 bases. The CDR3 protein is CASSYKRPGTGGGNTIYF. The CDR3 DNA reads TGTGCCAGCAGTTATAAACGCCCCGGGACAGGGGGCGGAAACACCATATATTTT.

Here the CDR3 reads CASSGQRNRFTDTQYF. CDR3 coding DNA: TGTGCCAGCAGCGGTCAGCGGAATAGATTCACAGATACGCAGTATTTT. The J gene is TRBJ2-3, the V gene TRBV14; TRBD2 is a possible D gene (5 bases). V was shortened by 5 bases and J by 2 bases, with 17 bases between the two germline ends. The CDR3 length is 16 residues. Germline V gene lookup returns CDR1 SGHDN and CDR2 FVKESK.

This clonotype showed up just a few times. The rearrangement joins TRBV15 to TRBJ2-7; D possibly matches TRBD1 or TRBD2 (5 bases each). Trimming removed 6 bases from V and 3 bases from J, with 15 bases in between. CDR3 length: 14 amino acids. CDR1 is LNHNV, CDR2 YYDKDF, per germline (reference sequence). CDR3 DNA: TGTGCCACCAGTCCTGGGACCGTAAACTACGAGCAGTACTTC. As protein: CATSPGTVNYEQYF.

The chain employs TRBV20-1 and TRBJ2-5, with 10 bases matching TRBD2. The J segment lost 5 bases and the V segment lost 4 bases, leaving 7 bases of the junction unmatched. The CDR3 consists of 14 residues. The germline gives CDR1 DFQATT, CDR2 SNEGSKA (reference sequence). This chain's CDR3 is CSATSGSPGETQYF. The DNA for the CDR3 is TGCAGTGCTACTAGCGGGAGCCCGGGGGAGACCCAGTACTTC.

This clonotype occurred a few times. The chain has TRBV27 and TRBJ1-1; D gene uncertain. Between the trimmed V and J ends, which lost 7 bases and 3 bases, there was a span of 12 bases. The CDR3 has 13 residues. Germline V CDR1 and CDR2: MNHEY, SMNVEV (reference sequence). The CDR3 here is CASIPRGDTEAFF. The DNA for the CDR3 is TGTGCCAGCATCCCCCGCGGGGACACTGAAGCTTTCTTT.

The chain carries TRBV7-9 and TRBJ1-2; no clear D. The length of the CDR3 is 13 residues. V lost 5 bases and J lost 1, with 8 bases in between. Germline V gene lookup returns CDR1 SEHNR and CDR2 FQNEAQ (reference sequence). CDR3 sequence: CASSDGRNYGYTF. The CDR3 DNA reads TGTGCCAGCAGCGATGGACGTAACTATGGCTACACCTTC.

The chain joins TRBV7-9 to TRBJ2-3; tentative D call: TRBD1 (5 bases). Germline V lookup: CDR1 SEHNR, CDR2 FQNEAQ (reference sequence). CDR3 size: 15 residues. Trimming pared 0 bases from V and 4 bases from J, leaving 11 bases between. CDR3 nucleotide sequence: TGTGCCAGCAGCTTAGCTCAGGGTCGTTCAGATACGCAGTATTTT. Amino acid sequence: CASSLAQGRSDTQYF.

The table lists this clonotype with a few counts. This rearrangement joins TRBV7-3 to TRBJ1-1; TRBD1 matches 7 bases. The CDR3 is 15 residues long. The V gene end was trimmed by 4 bases and the J gene end by 5 bases; junction bases not matched to a gene: 10. Germline loops: CDR1 SGHTA, CDR2 FQGTGA. As DNA, the CDR3 is TGTGCCAGCAGCTCTGAGACAGGGCCGTGGACTGAAGCTTTCTTT. It translates to CASSSETGPWTEAFF.

This clonotype was seen more than once but under ten times. V is TRBV20-1 and J is TRBJ2-6; 8 nucleotides line up with TRBD2. The CDR3 has 18 residues. Germline V gives CDR1 DFQATT, CDR2 SNEGSKA (reference sequence). V shed 1 base, J shed 1 base, and the junction held 9 bases outside the gene matches. In DNA, the CDR3 is TGCAGTGCTAGAGGGGCTAGCGGGCATAGGTCTGGGGCCAACGTCCTGACTTTC. Encoded protein: CSARGASGHRSGANVLTF.

This chain links TRBV24-1 with TRBJ1-2; possible D gene TRBD1, 6 bases. Trimming took off 7 bases at V and 5 bases at J, with 13 bases between the two ends. This CDR3 is 13 amino acids long. Germline CDR1 reads KGHDR; CDR2 reads SFDVKD. DNA for the CDR3: TGTGCCACCAGACCTACAGGGAATTATGGCTACACCTTC. This encodes CATRPTGNYGYTF.

The chain employs TRBV6-6 and TRBJ2-7, with 7 positions matching TRBD2. J gave up 2 bases and V 7 bases, and 5 bases lay outside the gene matches. The CDR3 is 13 amino acids. Germline CDR1 MNHNY, CDR2 SVGAGI (reference sequence). Here the CDR3 reads CASKAAGAYEQYF. DNA for the CDR3: TGTGCCAGCAAGGCGGCGGGGGCCTACGAGCAGTACTTC.

The chain joins TRBV6-2 or TRBV6-3 to TRBJ1-1; D ambiguous. The CDR3 has 14 residues. Trimming removed 5 bases from V and 10 bases from J, with 20 bases in between. Germline V gene sequence: CDR1 MNHEY, CDR2 SVGEGT. The CDR3 nucleotides read TGTGCCAGCAGTGACCAGGACTACCTAGCGGGAGCTTTCTTT. It encodes CASSDQDYLAGAFF.

There are a few counts of this clonotype. The chain couples TRBV7-8 to TRBJ1-4, with D perhaps TRBD1 (5 bases). Germline CDR1 reads SGHVS; CDR2 reads FQNEAQ. V lost 7 bases, J lost 8 bases, and 20 bases lay in between. This CDR3 comprises 15 residues. The DNA for the CDR3 is TGTGCCAGCACCAACCCCGGGGGTGAGGGAGAAAAACTGTTTTTT. Translating it yields CASTNPGGEGEKLFF.

This clonotype was recorded at least ten times. The J gene is TRBJ2-1, the V gene TRBV4-1, with TRBD2 identical over 9 bases. V lost 4 bases, J lost 2 bases, and 0 bases stayed unmatched. The germline gives CDR1 MGHRA, CDR2 YSYEKL. The CDR3 loop spans 14 amino acids. CDR3 nucleotides: TGCGCCAGCAGCCCTAGCGGGACCTACAATGAGCAGTTCTTC. It translates to CASSPSGTYNEQFF.

This rearrangement joins TRBV11-2 to TRBJ2-1, with 10 bases lining up with TRBD1. The length of the CDR3 is 19 residues. V dropped 1 base and J dropped 2; count of bases not matched to a gene: 11. CDR1 and CDR2 from the germline V gene are SGHAT and FQNNGV. The CDR3 loop is CASSLGRDRGKITYNEQFF. The CDR3, as DNA: TGTGCCAGCAGCTTAGGGAGGGACAGGGGAAAGATCACCTACAATGAGCAGTTCTTC.

This clonotype showed up many times. The gene calls are TRBV15 and TRBJ2-3, with 7 bases that match TRBD1. With V trimmed by 0 bases and J by 0 bases, 3 bases remained unmatched. The CDR3 is 16 amino acids. CDR1 LNHNV and CDR2 YYDKDF come from the germline V gene (reference sequence). The CDR3 DNA is TGTGCCACCAGCAGAGACGGACAGGCAAGCACAGATACGCAGTATTTT. This encodes CATSRDGQASTDTQYF.

This clonotype was detected ten times or more. The V gene is TRBV11-2, the J gene TRBJ2-7, with no clear D. CDR1 and CDR2 from the germline V gene are SGHAT and FQNNGV. Trimming pared 5 bases from V and 7 bases from J, leaving 21 bases between. CDR3 length: 15 amino acids. The CDR3 is CASSEERLRAIEQYF. The DNA for the CDR3 is TGTGCCAGCAGCGAAGAACGTCTCCGGGCGATAGAGCAGTACTTC.

This clonotype appeared a few times. The chain has TRBV12-3 or TRBV12-4 and TRBJ1-6; 7 nucleotides align to TRBD1. The ends lost 6 bases at V and 0 bases at J; junction bases unmatched: 5. This CDR3 has 16 amino acids. CDR3: CASSIRGSSYNSPLHF. In nucleotides, the CDR3 is TGTGCCAGCAGCATCAGGGGGAGCTCCTATAATTCACCCCTCCACTTT.

This clonotype was detected many times. CDR3 bases: TGCGCCAGCAGCTACAGGGTGCTAGCGGGGGGCCAAGAAGAGACCCAGTACTTC. Its translation: CASSYRVLAGGQEETQYF. The chain recombines TRBV5-1 with TRBJ2-5; 11 bases align to TRBD2. The CDR3 spans 18 residues. V lost 3 bases and J lost 3; bases outside the gene matches: 13. Germline V gene sequence: CDR1 SGHRS, CDR2 YFSETQ.

This clonotype was counted a few times. Here the CDR3 reads CAISDNIDEQFF. CDR3 sequence (DNA): TGTGCCATCAGTGATAATATCGATGAGCAGTTCTTC. The gene calls are TRBV10-3 and TRBJ2-1, with D unclear. The CDR3 runs 12 residues. Germline CDR1 reads ENHRY; CDR2 reads SYGVKD. Trimming pared 3 bases from V and 8 bases from J, leaving 8 bases between.

This clonotype has only a few counts. As DNA, the CDR3 is TGTGCCAGCAGTCCCCTGGTAGGGGGCTCCTACAATGAGCAGTTCTTC. This sequence encodes CASSPLVGGSYNEQFF. The chain has TRBV27 and TRBJ2-1; D perhaps matches TRBD1 (6 bases). The CDR3 has 16 residues. Germline CDR1 is MNHEY and CDR2 is SMNVEV (reference sequence). Trimming stripped 5 bases from V and 0 bases from J, with 14 bases between.

V gene TRBV29-1 combines with J gene TRBJ2-7; D tentatively reads TRBD1 or TRBD2 (5 bases each). The CDR3 has 15 amino acids. Germline V gene data show CDR1 as SQVTM and CDR2 as ANQGSEA. V was trimmed by 1 base and J by 0 bases, leaving 13 bases between them. CDR3 DNA sequence: TGCAGCGTTGAAGGGGTGGGACGGAGCTCCTACGAGCAGTACTTC. It codes for CSVEGVGRSSYEQYF.

This clonotype was counted many times. V gene TRBV5-1 combines with J gene TRBJ2-3; D is ambiguous. Trimming shortened V by 0 bases and J by 4 bases, and 6 bases separated the two germline ends. The CDR3 consists of 13 residues. The germline V gene has CDR1 SGHRS and CDR2 YFSETQ. The CDR3 DNA sequence: TGCGCCAGCAGCTTGGATCTCCCAGATACGCAGTATTTT. Translating it yields CASSLDLPDTQYF.

V is TRBV30 and J is TRBJ2-7; 8 nucleotides align to TRBD1. The CDR3 covers 14 residues. Germline CDR1 reads GTSNPN; CDR2 reads SVGIG (reference sequence). Unmatched junction bases numbered 13, after V lost 4 bases and J lost 8 bases. CDR3 protein: CAWTPPGQGAQQYF. The CDR3 coding sequence is TGTGCCTGGACACCCCCAGGACAGGGCGCTCAGCAGTACTTC.

This clonotype occurred many times. The chain has TRBV7-9 and TRBJ2-3; no clear D gene. Germline V gene data show CDR1 as SEHNR and CDR2 as FQNEAQ (reference sequence). V lost 3 bases and J 1 base, leaving 8 bases between the germline ends. The CDR3 is 14 amino acids. CDR3 coding DNA: TGTGCCAGCAGCTTCGTAAGCGGCACAGATACGCAGTATTTT. Residues: CASSFVSGTDTQYF.